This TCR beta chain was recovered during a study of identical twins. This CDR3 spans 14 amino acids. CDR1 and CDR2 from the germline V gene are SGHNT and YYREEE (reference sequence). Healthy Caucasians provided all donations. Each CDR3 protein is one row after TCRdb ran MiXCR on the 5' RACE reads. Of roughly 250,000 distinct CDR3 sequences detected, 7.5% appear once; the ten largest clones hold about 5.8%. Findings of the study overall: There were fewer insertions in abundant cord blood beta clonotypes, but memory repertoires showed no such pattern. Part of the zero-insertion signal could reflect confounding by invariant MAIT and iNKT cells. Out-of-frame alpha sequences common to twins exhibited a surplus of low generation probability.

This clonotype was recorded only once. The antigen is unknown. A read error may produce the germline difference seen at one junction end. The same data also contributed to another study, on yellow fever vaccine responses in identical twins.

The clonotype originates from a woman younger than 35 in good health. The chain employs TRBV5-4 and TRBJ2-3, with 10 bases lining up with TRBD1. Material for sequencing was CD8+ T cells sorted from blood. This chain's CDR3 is CASSGQGGPDTQYF. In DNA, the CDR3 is TGTGCAAGCAGCGGACAGGGGGGGCCAGATACGCAGTATTTT.